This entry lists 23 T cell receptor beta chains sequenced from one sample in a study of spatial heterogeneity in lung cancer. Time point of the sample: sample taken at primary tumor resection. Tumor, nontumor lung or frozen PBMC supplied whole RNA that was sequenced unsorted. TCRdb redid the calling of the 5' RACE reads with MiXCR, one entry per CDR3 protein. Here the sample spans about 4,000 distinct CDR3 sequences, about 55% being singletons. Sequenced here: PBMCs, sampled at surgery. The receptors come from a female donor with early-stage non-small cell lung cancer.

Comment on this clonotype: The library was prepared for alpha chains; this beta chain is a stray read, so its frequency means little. DNA for the CDR3: TGTGCCAGCAGCTTTAGTCGGTACAATGAGCAGTTCTTC. Protein sequence: CASSFSRYNEQFF. The V call is TRBV11-1, the J call TRBJ2-1; D gene uncertain. CDR1 is SGHAT and CDR2 is FQDESV in the germline V gene (reference sequence). The CDR3 spans 13 residues. V was clipped by 3 bases and J by 4 bases, with 7 bases between them.

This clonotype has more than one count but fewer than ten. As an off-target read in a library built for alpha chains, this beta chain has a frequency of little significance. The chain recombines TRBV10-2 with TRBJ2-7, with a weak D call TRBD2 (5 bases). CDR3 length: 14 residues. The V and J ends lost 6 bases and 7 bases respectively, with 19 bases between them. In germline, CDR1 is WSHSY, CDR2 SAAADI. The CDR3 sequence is CASRPAGFTEEQYV. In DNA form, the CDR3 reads TGCGCCAGCAGGCCTGCGGGTTTTACTGAAGAGCAGTACGTC.

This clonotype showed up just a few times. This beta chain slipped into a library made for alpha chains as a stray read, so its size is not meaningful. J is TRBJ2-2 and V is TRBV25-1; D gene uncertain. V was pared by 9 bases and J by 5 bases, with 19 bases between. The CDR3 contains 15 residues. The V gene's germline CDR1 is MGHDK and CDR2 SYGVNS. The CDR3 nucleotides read TGTGCCAGTAGCCCCAAGGGCTCTGTGACCGGGGAGCTGTTTTTT. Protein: CASSPKGSVTGELFF.

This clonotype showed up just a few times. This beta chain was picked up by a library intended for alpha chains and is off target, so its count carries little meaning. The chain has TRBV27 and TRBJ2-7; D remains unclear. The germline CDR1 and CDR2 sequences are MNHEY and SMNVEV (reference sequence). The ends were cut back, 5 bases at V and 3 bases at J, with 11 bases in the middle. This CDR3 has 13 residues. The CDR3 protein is CASSTPRGYEQYF. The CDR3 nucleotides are TGTGCCAGCAGTACCCCCCGAGGCTACGAGCAGTACTTC.

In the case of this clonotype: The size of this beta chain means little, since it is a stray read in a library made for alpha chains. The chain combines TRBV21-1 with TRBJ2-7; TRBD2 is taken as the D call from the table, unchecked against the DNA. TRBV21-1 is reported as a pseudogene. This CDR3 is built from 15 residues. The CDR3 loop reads CASSTLQRPGGEQYV. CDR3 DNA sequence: TGTGCCAGCAGCACGCTGCAGAGACCGGGAGGAGAGCAGTACGTC.

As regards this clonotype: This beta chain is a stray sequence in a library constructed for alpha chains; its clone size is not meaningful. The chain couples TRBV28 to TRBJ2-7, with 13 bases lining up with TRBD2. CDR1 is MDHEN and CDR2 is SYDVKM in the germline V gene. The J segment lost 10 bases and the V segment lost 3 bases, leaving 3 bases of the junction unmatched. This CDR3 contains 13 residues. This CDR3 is CASSFTSGRGQYF. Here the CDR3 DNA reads TGTGCCAGCAGTTTCACTAGCGGGAGGGGTCAGTACTTC.

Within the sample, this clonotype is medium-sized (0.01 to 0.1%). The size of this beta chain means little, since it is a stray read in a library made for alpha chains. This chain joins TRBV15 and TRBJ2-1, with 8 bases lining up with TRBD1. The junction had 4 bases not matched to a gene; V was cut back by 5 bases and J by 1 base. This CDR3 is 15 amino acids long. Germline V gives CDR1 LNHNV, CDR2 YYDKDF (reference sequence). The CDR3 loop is CATSSGGSSYNEQFF. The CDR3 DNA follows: TGTGCCACCAGCTCAGGGGGCTCGTCCTACAATGAGCAGTTCTTC.

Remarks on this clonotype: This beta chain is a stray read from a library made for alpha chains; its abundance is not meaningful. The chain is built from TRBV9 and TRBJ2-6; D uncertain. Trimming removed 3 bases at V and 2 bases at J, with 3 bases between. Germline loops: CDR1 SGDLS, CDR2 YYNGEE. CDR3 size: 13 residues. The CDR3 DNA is TGTGCCAGCAGCGGCCCTGGGGCCAACGTCCTGACTTTC. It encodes CASSGPGANVLTF.

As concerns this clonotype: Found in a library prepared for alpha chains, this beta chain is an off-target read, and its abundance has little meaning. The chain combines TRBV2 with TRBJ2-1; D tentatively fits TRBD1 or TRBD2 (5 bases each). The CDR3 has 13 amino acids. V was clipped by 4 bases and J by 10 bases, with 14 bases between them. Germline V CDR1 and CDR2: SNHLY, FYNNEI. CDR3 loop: CASSVMGVREQFF. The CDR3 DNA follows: TGTGCCAGCAGTGTCATGGGGGTTCGAGAGCAGTTCTTC.

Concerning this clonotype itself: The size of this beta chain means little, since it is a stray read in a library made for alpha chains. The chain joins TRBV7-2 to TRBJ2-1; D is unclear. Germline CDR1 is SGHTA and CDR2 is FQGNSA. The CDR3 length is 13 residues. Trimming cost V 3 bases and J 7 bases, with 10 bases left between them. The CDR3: CASSLGIQNEQFF. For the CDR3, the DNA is TGTGCCAGCAGCTTGGGAATTCAGAATGAGCAGTTCTTC. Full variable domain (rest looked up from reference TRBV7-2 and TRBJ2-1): GAGVSQSPSNKVTEKGKDVELRCDPISGHTALYWYRQSLGQGLEFLIYFQGNSAPDKSGLPSDRFSAERTGGSVSTLTIQRTQQEDSAVYLCASSLGIQNEQFFGPGTRLTVL.

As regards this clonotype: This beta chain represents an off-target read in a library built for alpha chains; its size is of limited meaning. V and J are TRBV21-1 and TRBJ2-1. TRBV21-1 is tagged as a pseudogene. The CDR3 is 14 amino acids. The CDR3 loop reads CASSKYVAYNEQFF. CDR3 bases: TGTGCCAGCAGCAAATATGTGGCCTACAATGAGCAGTTCTTC.

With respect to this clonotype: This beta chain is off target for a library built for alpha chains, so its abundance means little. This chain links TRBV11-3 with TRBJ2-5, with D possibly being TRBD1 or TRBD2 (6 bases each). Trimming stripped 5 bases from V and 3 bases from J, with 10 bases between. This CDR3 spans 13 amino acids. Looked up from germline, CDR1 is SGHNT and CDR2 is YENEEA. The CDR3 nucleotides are TGTGCCAGCAGCGCCGGGGGCGAAGAGACCCAGTACTTC. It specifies CASSAGGEETQYF.

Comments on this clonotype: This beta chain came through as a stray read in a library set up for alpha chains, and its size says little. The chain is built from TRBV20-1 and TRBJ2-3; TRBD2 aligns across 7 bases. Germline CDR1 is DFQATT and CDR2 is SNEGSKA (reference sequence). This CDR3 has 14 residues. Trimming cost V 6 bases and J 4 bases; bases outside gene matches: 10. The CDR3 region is CSASTGLGADTQYF. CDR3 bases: TGCAGTGCCTCCACCGGACTAGGGGCAGATACGCAGTATTTT.

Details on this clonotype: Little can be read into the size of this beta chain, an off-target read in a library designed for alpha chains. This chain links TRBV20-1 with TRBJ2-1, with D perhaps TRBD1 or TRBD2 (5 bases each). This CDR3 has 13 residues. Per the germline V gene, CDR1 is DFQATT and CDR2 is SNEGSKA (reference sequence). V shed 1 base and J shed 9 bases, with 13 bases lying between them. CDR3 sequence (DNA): TGCAGTGCTAGAGGACTGGGGGTGGGTGAGCAGTTCTTC. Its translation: CSARGLGVGEQFF.

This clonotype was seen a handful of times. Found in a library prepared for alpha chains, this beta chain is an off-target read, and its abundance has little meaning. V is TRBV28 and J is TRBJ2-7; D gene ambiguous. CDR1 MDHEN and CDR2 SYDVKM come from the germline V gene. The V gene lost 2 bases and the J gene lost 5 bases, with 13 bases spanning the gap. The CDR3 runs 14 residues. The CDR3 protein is CASSLGGELDEQYV. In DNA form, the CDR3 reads TGTGCCAGCAGTTTAGGTGGAGAGCTTGACGAGCAGTACGTC.

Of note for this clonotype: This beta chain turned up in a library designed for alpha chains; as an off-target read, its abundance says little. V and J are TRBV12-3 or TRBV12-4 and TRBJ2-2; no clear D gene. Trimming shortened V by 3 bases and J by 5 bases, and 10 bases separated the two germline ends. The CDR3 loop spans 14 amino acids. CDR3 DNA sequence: TGTGCCAGCAGTTTTACCCGCGGTACCGGGGAGCTGTTTTTT. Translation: CASSFTRGTGELFF.

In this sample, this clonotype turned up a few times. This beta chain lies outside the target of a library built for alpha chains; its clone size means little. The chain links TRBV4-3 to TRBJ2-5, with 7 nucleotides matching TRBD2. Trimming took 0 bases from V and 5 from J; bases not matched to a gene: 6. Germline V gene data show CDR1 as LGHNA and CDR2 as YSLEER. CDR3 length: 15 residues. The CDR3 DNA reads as TGCGCCAGCAGCCAAGATTCGCTAGCGGATGAGACCCAGTACTTC. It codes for CASSQDSLADETQYF.

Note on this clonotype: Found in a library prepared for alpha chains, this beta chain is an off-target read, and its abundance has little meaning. The CDR3 DNA reads as TGTGCCAGCAGCGGGACGACAGGGGGCTCCTACAATGAGCAGTTCTTC. Translating gives CASSGTTGGSYNEQFF. V gene TRBV7-3 combines with J gene TRBJ2-1; TRBD1 matches 9 bases. The V gene's germline CDR1 is SGHTA and CDR2 FQGTGA. Unmatched junction bases numbered 5, after V lost 5 bases and J lost 0 bases. The CDR3 sequence is 16 residues long.

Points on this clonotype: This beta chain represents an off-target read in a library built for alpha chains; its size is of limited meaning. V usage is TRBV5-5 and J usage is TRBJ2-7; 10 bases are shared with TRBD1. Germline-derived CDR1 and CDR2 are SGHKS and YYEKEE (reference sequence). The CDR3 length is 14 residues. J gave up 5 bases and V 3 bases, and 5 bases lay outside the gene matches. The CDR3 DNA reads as TGTGCCAGCAGCTGGGGGACAGGGGCTAACGAGCAGTACTTC. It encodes CASSWGTGANEQYF.

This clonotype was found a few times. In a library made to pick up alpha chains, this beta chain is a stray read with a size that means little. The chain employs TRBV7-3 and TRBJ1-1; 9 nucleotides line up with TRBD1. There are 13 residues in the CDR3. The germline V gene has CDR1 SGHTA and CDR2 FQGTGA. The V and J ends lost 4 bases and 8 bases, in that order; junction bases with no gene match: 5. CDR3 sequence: CASSSPGQGEAFF. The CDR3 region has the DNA TGTGCCAGCAGCTCGCCGGGACAGGGAGAAGCTTTCTTT.

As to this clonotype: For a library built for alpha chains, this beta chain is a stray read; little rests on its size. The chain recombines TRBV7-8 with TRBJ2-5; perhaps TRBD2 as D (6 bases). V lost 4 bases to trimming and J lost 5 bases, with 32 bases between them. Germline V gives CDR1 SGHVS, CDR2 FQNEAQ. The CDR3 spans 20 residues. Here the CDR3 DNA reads TGTGCCAGCAGCTATGGGGATCGCGTTGGGGTCGACAAGGGAGGCGAGACCCAGTACTTC. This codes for CASSYGDRVGVDKGGETQYF.

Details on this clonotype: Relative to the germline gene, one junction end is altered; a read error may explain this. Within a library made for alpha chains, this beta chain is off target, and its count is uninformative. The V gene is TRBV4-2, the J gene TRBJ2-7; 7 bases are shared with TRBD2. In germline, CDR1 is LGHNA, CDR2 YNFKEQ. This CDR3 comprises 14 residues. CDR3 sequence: CPSSQTGGRDEQYF. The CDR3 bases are TGTCCCAGCAGCCAAACAGGTGGGAGGGACGAGCAGTACTTC.

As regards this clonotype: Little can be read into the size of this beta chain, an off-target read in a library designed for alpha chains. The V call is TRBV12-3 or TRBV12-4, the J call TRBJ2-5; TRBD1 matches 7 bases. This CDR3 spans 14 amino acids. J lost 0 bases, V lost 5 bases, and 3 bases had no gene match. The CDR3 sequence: CASSRGQYQETQYF. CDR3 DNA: TGTGCCAGCAGTCGGGGACAGTACCAAGAGACCCAGTACTTC.